The following is a T cell receptor beta chain sequence with its context. What it recognizes is unknown. The data were taken from a study of T-cell reconstitution after alpha-beta-depleted transplantation in children. This sample's TCRbeta library carried unique molecular identifier barcodes. TCRdb fed the PCR reads into MiXCR, producing one record per CDR3 protein. The sample includes 350,000 to 500,000 distinct CDR3 sequences, roughly two fifths of them seen just once. Study-wide results and limits: Among T cells one year after transplant, newly produced cells accounted for most counts and diversity.

The sequence came from a girl aged 2 to 10 with aplastic anemia, due to receive a stem cell transplant. The input for sequencing was PBMCs, taken before TCRalphabeta/CD19-depleted stem cell transplant.

The CDR3 nucleotides are TGTGCCAGCAGCCCGTTGCAGGTGTACTCTGGGGCCAACGTCCTGACTTTC. Protein sequence: CASSPLQVYSGANVLTF. The chain couples TRBV14 to TRBJ2-6; D ambiguous. The V gene lost 4 bases and the J gene lost 0 bases, with 13 bases spanning the gap. Germline lookup yields CDR1 SGHDN and CDR2 FVKESK. The CDR3 spans 17 residues. The full variable domain, in which reference TRBV14 and TRBJ2-6 provide the parts outside the CDR3, is EAGVTQFPSHSVIEKGQTVTLRCDPISGHDNLYWYRRVMGKEIKFLLHFVKESKQDESGMPNNRFLAERTGGTYSTLKVQPAELEDSGVYFCASSPLQVYSGANVLTFGAGSRLTVL.